The 29 T cell receptor beta chains in this list originate from one sample, sequenced in a study of T cells after yellow fever vaccination. One entry per CDR3 protein, called by TCRdb with MiXCR from the 5' RACE reads. The sample records 400,000 or so distinct CDR3 sequences, about 17% being singletons. Sample: PBMCs, taken before the yellow fever booster vaccination. Source of these receptors: a man aged 18 to 35 who received the YFV17D yellow fever vaccine.

The rearrangement links TRBV12-3 or TRBV12-4 to TRBJ2-5; D not certain. The CDR3 extends over 12 amino acids. V lost 3 bases, J lost 5 bases, and 7 bases lay in between. For the CDR3, the DNA is TGTGCCAGCAGTTTCATCCAGGAGACCCAGTACTTC. Residues: CASSFIQETQYF.

This clonotype has just a few counts. One end of the junction varies from germline; a read error may be responsible. V gene TRBV3-1 combines with J gene TRBJ2-5, with D possibly being TRBD2 (5 bases). CDR1 and CDR2 (germline): LGHDT, YNNKEL (reference sequence). This CDR3 comprises 14 residues. CDR3 region: CASSQAGKGETRYF. The CDR3 coding sequence is TGTGCCAGCAGCCAGGCCGGAAAGGGAGAGACCCGGTACTTC.

This clonotype was observed a few times. The J gene is TRBJ1-2, the V gene TRBV9; 7 bases map to TRBD1. This CDR3 region has 15 residues. The trim removed 0 bases at V and 5 bases at J, leaving 7 bases unmatched. CDR1 is SGDLS and CDR2 is YYNGEE in the germline V gene. CDR3 amino acids: CASSVGGLGQYGYTF. CDR3 in DNA: TGTGCCAGCAGCGTAGGCGGTTTGGGACAGTATGGCTACACCTTC.

CDR3 in amino acids: CASRKIGGVNTEAFF. The CDR3 DNA follows: TGTGCCAGCAGGAAAATCGGGGGGGTGAACACTGAAGCTTTCTTT. The chain carries TRBV9 and TRBJ1-1; D possibly corresponds to TRBD1 (5 bases). In germline, CDR1 is SGDLS, CDR2 YYNGEE. Trimming shortened V by 5 bases and J by 0 bases, and 14 bases separated the two germline ends. There are 15 residues in the CDR3. Variable domain in full (rest from reference TRBV9 and TRBJ1-1): DSGVTQTPKHLITATGQRVTLRCSPRSGDLSVYWYQQSLDQGLQFLIQYYNGEERAKGNILERFSAQQFPDLHSELNLSSLELGDSALYFCASRKIGGVNTEAFFGQGTRLTVV.

This clonotype is a singleton in its sample. The chain employs TRBV2 and TRBJ2-3; TRBD2 matches 10 bases. Trimming cost V 3 bases and J 0 bases; bases outside gene matches: 6. Germline V CDR1 and CDR2: SNHLY, FYNNEI. The CDR3 totals 17 residues. CDR3 bases: TGTGCCAGCAGTGATCTAGCGGGAGCAACTAGCACAGATACGCAGTATTTT. Translated, it gives CASSDLAGATSTDTQYF.

This clonotype was counted only a few times. V is TRBV25-1 and J is TRBJ2-4, with 9 nucleotides matching TRBD1. V was clipped by 6 bases and J by 5 bases; unmatched bases: 5. The CDR3 contains 14 residues. Germline values: CDR1 MGHDK, CDR2 SYGVNS. CDR3 in DNA: TGTGCCAGCAGAAAGACAGGGGGGGAAAACATTCAGTACTTC. Protein product: CASRKTGGENIQYF. The variable domain in full, completed from reference TRBV25-1 and TRBJ2-4, reads EADIYQTPRYLVIGTGKKITLECSQTMGHDKMYWYQQDPGMELHLIHYSYGVNSTEKGDLSSESTVSRIRTEHFPLTLESARPSHTSQYLCASRKTGGENIQYFGAGTRLSVL.

J is TRBJ1-2 and V is TRBV18; D may be TRBD1 (6 bases). This CDR3 is built from 14 residues. The germline gives CDR1 KGHSH, CDR2 LQKENI. With 6 bases removed from V and 4 bases from J, the gap between germline ends came to 15 bases. Here the CDR3 reads CASSLSGDAYGYTF. In nucleotides, the CDR3 is TGTGCCAGCTCGCTCTCAGGGGACGCCTATGGCTACACCTTC.

This clonotype was seen more than once but under ten times. The V gene is TRBV19, the J gene TRBJ1-2; D gene ambiguous. CDR3 length: 13 amino acids. Germline V gene sequence: CDR1 LNHDA, CDR2 SQIVND (reference sequence). Trimming left V 3 bases short and J 7 bases short, with 12 bases between. CDR3 DNA: TGTGCCAGTAGTATCAGCAAGATGGGTGGCTACACCTTC. Protein: CASSISKMGGYTF.

J is TRBJ1-2 and V is TRBV27; a possible D gene is TRBD1 (6 bases). Looked up from germline, CDR1 is MNHEY and CDR2 is SMNVEV (reference sequence). V was cut by 3 bases and J by 8 bases, with 16 bases left in between. There are 14 residues in the CDR3. In nucleotides, the CDR3 is TGTGCCAGCAGTTTTTATTCGGGGGCTGGAGGCTACACCTTC. Amino acid sequence: CASSFYSGAGGYTF.

Ten or more counts support this clonotype. The chain recombines TRBV4-3 with TRBJ2-7; D is undetermined. Germline V gene lookup returns CDR1 LGHNA and CDR2 YSLEER. The CDR3 runs to 13 residues. V lost 1 base and J lost 3, with 7 bases in between. The CDR3 DNA reads TGCGCCAGCAGCCAAGGCACCGGCTACGAGCAGTACTTC. Its translation is CASSQGTGYEQYF.

This rearrangement joins TRBV24-1 to TRBJ2-2; weak D call: TRBD1 (6 bases). The V end was cut by 1 base, the J end by 2 bases, with 10 bases between. This CDR3 has 16 amino acids. In germline, CDR1 is KGHDR, CDR2 SFDVKD. In DNA, the CDR3 is TGTGCCACCAGTGATTTAAGGGACACAAACACCGGGGAGCTGTTTTTT. Encoded protein: CATSDLRDTNTGELFF.

This chain joins TRBV20-1 and TRBJ1-4, with TRBD1 as a possible D gene (6 bases). The CDR3 runs to 16 residues. Trimming stripped 3 bases from V and 8 bases from J, with 22 bases between. Germline V gene lookup returns CDR1 DFQATT and CDR2 SNEGSKA (reference sequence). The CDR3 protein is CSASPTLGAHREKLFF. The DNA of the CDR3 is TGCAGTGCTAGCCCCACCCTGGGGGCTCATCGGGAAAAACTGTTTTTT.

This chain links TRBV6-6 with TRBJ1-5, with a weak D call TRBD1 (6 bases). Germline-derived CDR1 and CDR2 are MNHNY and SVGAGI (reference sequence). V was cut by 6 bases and J by 5 bases, with 11 bases left in between. There are 13 residues in the CDR3. The CDR3 region is CASRVQGDQPQHF. CDR3 nucleotide sequence: TGTGCCAGCAGAGTACAGGGAGATCAGCCCCAGCATTTT.

This clonotype came up once. The chain couples TRBV5-1 to TRBJ2-2; D not certain. The CDR3 extends over 14 amino acids. V dropped 3 bases and J dropped 3 bases, with 9 bases sitting between them. Germline CDR1 is SGHRS and CDR2 is YFSETQ. This chain's CDR3 is CASSYGWYTGELFF. In nucleotides, the CDR3 is TGCGCCAGCAGCTATGGGTGGTACACCGGGGAGCTGTTTTTT.

The chain couples TRBV5-5 to TRBJ1-6; 7 bases fit TRBD1. CDR3 length equals 15 residues. V dropped 4 bases and J dropped 10; count of bases not matched to a gene: 11. The germline gives CDR1 SGHKS, CDR2 YYEKEE (reference sequence). The chain's CDR3 is CASSPGQSAGSPLHF. CDR3 in DNA: TGTGCCAGCAGCCCGGGACAGTCCGCAGGGTCACCCCTCCACTTT. Variable domain in full (rest from reference TRBV5-5 and TRBJ1-6): DAGVTQSPTHLIKTRGQQVTLRCSPISGHKSVSWYQQVLGQGPQFIFQYYEKEERGRGNFPDRFSARQFPNYSSELNVNALLLGDSALYLCASSPGQSAGSPLHFGNGTRLTVT.

This clonotype was seen only a few times. The chain has TRBV5-1 and TRBJ2-3; D is uncertain. CDR3 length equals 14 residues. Germline values: CDR1 SGHRS, CDR2 YFSETQ. V was pared by 3 bases and J by 0 bases, with 8 bases between. The CDR3 DNA sequence: TGCGCCAGCAGCTCGCGGACCAGCACAGATACGCAGTATTTT. Protein sequence: CASSSRTSTDTQYF.

This clonotype has a handful of counts. The V gene is TRBV7-3, the J gene TRBJ2-5; 11 bases match TRBD2. With 8 bases clipped from V and 5 bases from J, the junction kept 10 bases outside the gene matches. CDR1 SGHTA and CDR2 FQGTGA come from the germline V gene. The CDR3 runs to 15 residues. CDR3 DNA: TGTGCCAGCGCTCGGACTAGCGGGCCTCCGGAGACCCAGTACTTC. Amino acids: CASARTSGPPETQYF.

This rearrangement joins TRBV5-1 to TRBJ2-5; TRBD1 might be the D (6 bases). This CDR3 contains 14 residues. Germline V lookup: CDR1 SGHRS, CDR2 YFSETQ. V was cut by 5 bases and J by 5 bases, with 16 bases left in between. The CDR3 sequence: CASRPRGFGETQYF. The CDR3, as DNA: TGCGCCAGCAGGCCCAGGGGTTTTGGGGAGACCCAGTACTTC.

The V call is TRBV4-1, the J call TRBJ1-4; tentative D call: TRBD1 (6 bases). V was cut by 3 bases and J by 2 bases, with 10 bases left in between. Germline V gene lookup returns CDR1 MGHRA and CDR2 YSYEKL. CDR3 length equals 15 residues. The CDR3 sequence is CASSQGTGTNEKLFF. CDR3 sequence (DNA): TGCGCCAGCAGCCAGGGTACAGGGACTAATGAAAAACTGTTTTTT.

This chain connects TRBV21-1 to TRBJ2-7; the table's D call TRBD1 went unverified against the DNA. TRBV21-1 constitutes a pseudogene. This CDR3 region has 13 residues. Written as DNA, the CDR3 is TGTGCCAGCAGCACCCTGGGACCCTACGAGCAGTACTTC. Translation gives CASSTLGPYEQYF.

This clonotype was seen ten or more times. Its ends do not fully match the called genes, so a read error is possible. The V gene is TRBV4-3, the J gene TRBJ1-2; no clear D gene. Germline V lookup: CDR1 LGHNA, CDR2 YSLEER. This CDR3 contains 14 residues. CDR3: CASTQTGYNYGYTF. CDR3 sequence (DNA): TGCGCCAGCACCCAAACGGGGTATAACTATGGCTACACCTTC.

The J gene is TRBJ2-6, the V gene TRBV7-3; D is unresolved. Germline CDR1 SGHTA, CDR2 FQGTGA. The CDR3 is 15 residues long. V lost 5 bases to trimming and J lost 0 bases, with 8 bases between them. In nucleotides, the CDR3 is TGTGCCAGCAGCCCGGAGAGCTCTGGGGCCAACGTCCTGACTTTC. Residues: CASSPESSGANVLTF.

This clonotype appeared a few times. V and J are TRBV11-2 and TRBJ2-3; D not resolved. The V end was cut by 3 bases, the J end by 4 bases, with 11 bases between. The CDR3 spans 14 residues. Germline CDR1 reads SGHAT; CDR2 reads FQNNGV. DNA of the CDR3: TGTGCCAGCAGCTTTAGGGCAGGTCCAGATACGCAGTATTTT. Translated, it gives CASSFRAGPDTQYF.

This clonotype came up a few times. The chain recombines TRBV3-1 with TRBJ2-1; 9 positions match TRBD1. CDR1 and CDR2 from the germline V gene are LGHDT and YNNKEL (reference sequence). The CDR3 totals 15 residues. After removal of 3 bases from V and 7 bases from J, the junction contained 7 bases not matched to a gene. Here the CDR3 DNA reads TGTGCCAGCAGCCAGTGGGACAGGGCGAGTAATGAGCAGTTCTTC. Translation: CASSQWDRASNEQFF.

This chain joins TRBV7-2 and TRBJ2-5; no reliable D call. CDR3 length: 13 residues. Germline V gene lookup returns CDR1 SGHTA and CDR2 FQGNSA. V was shortened by 3 bases and J by 4 bases, with 9 bases between the two germline ends. This chain's CDR3 is CASSLSAVETQYF. The CDR3 nucleotides are TGTGCCAGCAGCTTGAGCGCCGTAGAGACCCAGTACTTC.

At least ten counts were recorded for this clonotype. V usage is TRBV4-3 and J usage is TRBJ2-2; D ambiguous. In germline, CDR1 is LGHNA, CDR2 YSLEER. The ends were cut back, 2 bases at V and 6 bases at J, with 19 bases in the middle. The CDR3 covers 17 residues. CDR3 loop: CASSQSASPRSPGELFF. Here the CDR3 DNA reads TGCGCCAGCAGCCAATCCGCCTCTCCGAGGTCCCCCGGGGAGCTGTTTTTT.

This sequence joins TRBV6-5 and TRBJ1-6; D call uncertain. This CDR3 is 16 amino acids long. CDR1 is MNHEY, CDR2 SVGAGI, per germline. The V end lost 6 bases, the J end lost 0 bases, and 12 bases lay between the germline ends. CDR3 in amino acids: CASSGRIPSYNSPLHF. The CDR3 coding sequence is TGTGCCAGCAGCGGCAGGATCCCCTCCTATAATTCACCCCTCCACTTT.

This sequence joins TRBV18 and TRBJ2-7, with D possibly being TRBD1 (6 bases). The CDR3 spans 13 residues. In germline, CDR1 is KGHSH, CDR2 LQKENI. Trimming stripped 5 bases from V and 7 bases from J, with 15 bases between. As DNA, the CDR3 is TGTGCCAGCTCAATCGACAGAGGGGGAGAGCAGTACGTC. Protein: CASSIDRGGEQYV.

CDR3 nucleotides: TGCAGTGCTCCGTATTGGGGCAGGGGCACAGATACGCAGTATTTT. Translated: CSAPYWGRGTDTQYF. The gene calls are TRBV20-1 and TRBJ2-3; TRBD1 is a possible D gene (5 bases). Germline loops: CDR1 DFQATT, CDR2 SNEGSKA (reference sequence). The germline V and J ends were trimmed by 5 bases and 1 base, with 16 bases remaining between them. CDR3 length equals 15 residues.